This entry lists 19 T cell receptor beta chains sequenced from one sample in a study of human T cells and chemical hapten exposure. Using its own MiXCR run on the RACE reads, TCRdb lists one record per CDR3 protein. The sample has 300,000 to 450,000 distinct CDR3 sequences; over 5% are singletons. The time point denotes: pre-sensitization, week 0. Treatment: therapeutic diphenylcyclopropenone sensitization with weekly scalp DPC. The sample in question was whole blood, obtained in connection with sensitization to the hapten diphenylcyclopropenone (DPC). The receptors stem from a woman aged 18 to 35 with alopecia areata. Some clones in this sample may be carry-over from other donors' samples.

This clonotype was counted a few times. V usage is TRBV12-3 or TRBV12-4 and J usage is TRBJ2-3; 7 nucleotides align to TRBD2. This CDR3 has 17 residues. The J segment lost 2 bases and the V segment lost 6 bases, leaving 14 bases of the junction unmatched. The CDR3 sequence: CASSWEERGRLTDTQYF. The CDR3 region has the DNA TGTGCCAGCAGCTGGGAGGAGCGGGGACGACTCACAGATACGCAGTATTTT.

This clonotype came up many times. The rearrangement joins TRBV21-1 to TRBJ2-3; TRBD1 was called by the table and not checked on the DNA. TRBV21-1 has pseudogene status. This CDR3 comprises 16 residues. The CDR3 region is CASSNGGISRTDTQYF. Here the CDR3 DNA reads TGTGCCAGCAGCAACGGGGGAATTAGTCGCACAGATACGCAGTATTTT.

V and J are TRBV10-3 and TRBJ1-1; TRBD1 matches at 9 bases. The V gene end was trimmed by 4 bases and the J gene end by 1 base; junction bases not matched to a gene: 1. Germline loops: CDR1 ENHRY, CDR2 SYGVKD. This CDR3 region has 14 residues. For the CDR3, the DNA is TGTGCCATCAGTGGGGGACAGGGGAACACTGAAGCTTTCTTT. This gives the protein CAISGGQGNTEAFF.

The chain recombines TRBV6-2 or TRBV6-3 with TRBJ1-2; D gene ambiguous. Trimming removed 0 bases from V and 3 bases from J, with 11 bases in between. Germline V lookup: CDR1 MNHEY, CDR2 SVGEGT. The CDR3 length is 15 residues. CDR3 nucleotide sequence: TGTGCCAGCAGTTACTCGTGGGCGCTGGACTATGGCTACACCTTC. This gives the protein CASSYSWALDYGYTF.

The CDR3 DNA reads TGCAGCGTTGAAGACTGGACAGGGGGCGGGAAAGGCTACACCTTC. Amino acids: CSVEDWTGGGKGYTF. V and J are TRBV29-1 and TRBJ1-2; 11 bases fit TRBD1. This CDR3 spans 15 amino acids. Germline-derived CDR1 and CDR2 are SQVTM and ANQGSEA. V lost 0 bases, J lost 8 bases, and 8 bases stayed unmatched.

This clonotype came up many times. The chain carries TRBV6-1 and TRBJ2-3, with 8 bases aligning to TRBD1. CDR1 and CDR2 (germline): MNHNS, SASEGT. The CDR3 spans 15 residues. Unmatched junction bases numbered 7, after V lost 2 bases and J lost 6 bases. CDR3: CASSEQTRGLDTQYF. The CDR3 DNA reads TGTGCCAGCAGTGAACAAACCAGGGGGCTTGATACGCAGTATTTT.

V and J are TRBV6-5 and TRBJ2-7; 11 bases are a match to TRBD1. The CDR3 loop spans 15 amino acids. Trimming at V came to 2 bases and at J to 5 bases, leaving 5 bases not matched to a gene. CDR1 is MNHEY and CDR2 is SVGAGI in the germline V gene. The CDR3 sequence is CASSYGTGGFNEQYF. CDR3 nucleotides: TGTGCCAGCAGTTACGGGACAGGGGGTTTCAACGAGCAGTACTTC.

This clonotype showed up many times. V is TRBV4-3 and J is TRBJ1-3; possible D gene TRBD1, 5 bases. V was shortened by 0 bases and J by 11 bases, with 14 bases between the two germline ends. The CDR3 is 14 residues long. In germline, CDR1 is LGHNA, CDR2 YSLEER. CDR3 coding DNA: TGCGCCAGCAGCCAAGATCAGCTGGGGGGTGCCATATATTTT. It translates to CASSQDQLGGAIYF.

This clonotype was counted at least ten times. The V call is TRBV5-1, the J call TRBJ1-2; 10 bases are a match to TRBD1. With 4 bases clipped from V and 3 bases from J, the junction kept 6 bases outside the gene matches. Germline CDR1 reads SGHRS; CDR2 reads YFSETQ. The CDR3 runs to 15 residues. This CDR3 is CASSPTGTGDYGYTF. The DNA for the CDR3 is TGCGCCAGCAGCCCTACCGGGACAGGGGACTATGGCTACACCTTC.

On this clonotype itself: An end of the junction differs from the germline gene, which may be a read error. The V gene is TRBV6-5, the J gene TRBJ2-6; D perhaps matches TRBD1 (5 bases). Germline CDR1 and CDR2: MNHEY and SVGAGI. The CDR3 runs 15 residues. CDR3 region: CASEDLSSGANILTF. The CDR3 DNA reads TGTGCCAGCGAGGATCTTTCGTCTGGGGCCAACATCCTGACTTTC.

This clonotype was seen at least ten times. The rearrangement joins TRBV7-3 to TRBJ2-1; D gene unclear. Germline values: CDR1 SGHTA, CDR2 FQGTGA. CDR3 length: 13 amino acids. V gave up 5 bases and J gave up 4 bases, with 9 bases separating them. The CDR3 here is CASSRARYNEQFF. The CDR3 bases are TGTGCCAGCAGCCGCGCACGGTACAATGAGCAGTTCTTC. Together with reference TRBV7-3 and TRBJ2-1, the CDR3 gives the full variable domain: GAGVSQTPSNKVTEKGKYVELRCDPISGHTALYWYRQSLGQGPEFLIYFQGTGAADDSGLPNDRFFAVRPEGSVSTLKIQRTERGDSAVYLCASSRARYNEQFFGPGTRLTVL.

This sequence joins TRBV7-2 and TRBJ1-5; TRBD1 matches at 7 bases. Germline trimming cut 2 bases from V and 3 bases from J; bases unmatched to any gene: 4. CDR3 size: 15 residues. Germline values: CDR1 SGHTA, CDR2 FQGNSA. CDR3 amino acids: CASSLRTGANQPQHF. The CDR3 DNA reads as TGTGCCAGCAGCTTAAGGACAGGCGCCAATCAGCCCCAGCATTTT.

This clonotype showed up just a few times. The chain carries TRBV12-3 or TRBV12-4 and TRBJ2-1, with D tentatively TRBD1 (6 bases). V was shortened by 6 bases and J by 3 bases, with 9 bases between the two germline ends. The CDR3 covers 13 residues. CDR3 protein: CASRKDSYNEQFF. Here the CDR3 DNA reads TGTGCCAGCAGAAAGGACAGCTACAATGAGCAGTTCTTC.

This clonotype was counted ten times or more. The CDR3 is CASSPGHQDTQYF. CDR3 nucleotides: TGTGCCAGCAGCCCGGGACATCAAGATACGCAGTATTTT. The rearrangement joins TRBV7-2 to TRBJ2-3, with D perhaps TRBD1 (6 bases). The length of the CDR3 is 13 residues. CDR1 is SGHTA, CDR2 FQGNSA, per germline. The V gene lost 5 bases and the J gene lost 5 bases, with 11 bases spanning the gap.

Many counts were recorded for this clonotype. This chain uses TRBV6-2 or TRBV6-3 with TRBJ1-2; D not certain. The CDR3 spans 15 residues. The germline CDR1 and CDR2 sequences are MNHEY and SVGEGT. V gave up 2 bases and J gave up 0 bases, with 10 bases separating them. The CDR3 sequence: CASSYGGASNYGYTF. DNA of the CDR3: TGTGCCAGCAGTTACGGAGGAGCGTCTAACTATGGCTACACCTTC.

This clonotype turned up a few times. The chain is built from TRBV20-1 and TRBJ1-2; the D is unclear. V shed 6 bases and J shed 4 bases, with 15 bases lying between them. Germline V gene data show CDR1 as DFQATT and CDR2 as SNEGSKA (reference sequence). CDR3 length equals 13 residues. The CDR3 coding sequence is TGCAGTGCCCTCCTCCATCACAGCTATGGCTACACCTTC. Protein: CSALLHHSYGYTF.

This chain uses TRBV12-3 or TRBV12-4 with TRBJ1-1; no clear D gene. The CDR3 spans 15 residues. The germline V and J ends were trimmed by 5 bases and 5 bases, with 18 bases remaining between them. Written as DNA, the CDR3 is TGTGCCAGCAGTCCAAGGAGCGGGGTGGGGACTGAAGCTTTCTTT. This sequence encodes CASSPRSGVGTEAFF.

This clonotype has ten or more counts. V is TRBV28 and J is TRBJ2-2, with D unresolved. Germline CDR1 and CDR2: MDHEN and SYDVKM. V lost 7 bases to trimming and J lost 2 bases, with 20 bases between them. This CDR3 region has 17 residues. CDR3 region: CASTPYKRTLNTGELFF. The CDR3 nucleotides are TGTGCCAGCACCCCGTATAAAAGGACCCTAAACACCGGGGAGCTGTTTTTT.

In this sample, this clonotype turned up a few times. This chain joins TRBV5-5 and TRBJ2-3, with 9 bases aligning to TRBD1. The CDR3 spans 18 residues. The germline CDR1 and CDR2 sequences are SGHKS and YYEKEE (reference sequence). Trimming cost V 0 bases and J 2 bases; bases outside gene matches: 10. The CDR3: CASSLGDRVPFFTDTQYF. CDR3 nucleotides: TGTGCCAGCAGCTTGGGGGACAGGGTCCCTTTCTTCACAGATACGCAGTATTTT.